The 9 T cell receptor beta chains below all came from one sample that was sequenced in a study of Ad26.COV2.S vaccination and SARS-CoV-2 variants. The treatment: about 20 received Ad26.COV2.S at low or high dose, single or two shots; several received placebo; per-sample allocation not given. Specimens were obtained on day 63 following the first vaccine or placebo injection. Using immunoSEQ multiplex PCR, the repertoire was profiled, and TCRdb retains in-frame clones only, with some absent. The sample comprises 380,000 or so clones, 75% to 90% of which are singletons, and about 10% rests with the top ten. This specimen was peripheral blood, taken in a trial of Ad26.COV2.S vaccine versus placebo. The receptors here all came from a person between 18 and 59 years old who received the Ad26.COV2.S COVID-19 vaccine or a placebo.

The V gene is TRBV4-2, the J gene TRBJ2-7, with 14 bases matching TRBD2. Germline values: CDR1 LGHNA, CDR2 YNFKEQ. The V gene end was trimmed by 4 bases and the J gene end by 0 bases; junction bases not matched to a gene: 5. The CDR3 covers 17 residues. This chain's CDR3 is CASSLGLAGADSYEQYF. CDR3 in DNA: TGTGCCAGCAGCCTGGGACTAGCGGGGGCAGACTCCTACGAGCAGTACTTC.

V and J are TRBV7-8 and TRBJ2-2; 7 positions agree with TRBD1. Trimming at V came to 4 bases and at J to 1 base, leaving 3 bases not matched to a gene. CDR1 is SGHVS, CDR2 FQNEAQ, per germline. The CDR3 totals 15 residues. The CDR3 DNA reads TGTGCCAGCAGCTCGGGACAGATGAACACCGGGGAGCTGTTTTTT. Translated: CASSSGQMNTGELFF. Looking up the rest from reference TRBV7-8 and TRBJ2-2 gives the full variable domain: GAGVSQSPRYKVAKRGQDVALRCDPISGHVSLFWYQQALGQGPEFLTYFQNEAQLDKSGLPSDRFFAERPEGSVSTLKIQRTQQEDSAVYLCASSSGQMNTGELFFGEGSRLTVL.

The V gene is TRBV9, the J gene TRBJ2-7; unclear D gene. Deletions cut 4 bases from V and 2 bases from J, with 13 bases between. Germline lookup yields CDR1 SGDLS and CDR2 YYNGEE. The CDR3 sequence is 14 residues long. The CDR3 reads CASSPRSLTYEQYF. The CDR3 nucleotides read TGTGCCAGCAGCCCCCGTAGTCTGACCTACGAGCAGTACTTC. Supplemented by reference TRBV9 and TRBJ2-7, the full variable domain reads DSGVTQTPKHLITATGQRVTLRCSPRSGDLSVYWYQQSLDQGLQFLIQYYNGEERAKGNILERFSAQQFPDLHSELNLSSLELGDSALYFCASSPRSLTYEQYFGPGTRLTVT.

Only one count was recorded for this clone. V gene TRBV28 combines with J gene TRBJ1-2, with D perhaps TRBD1 (5 bases). The length of the CDR3 is 13 residues. V lost 3 bases, J lost 8 bases, and 13 bases lay in between. Germline V lookup: CDR1 MDHEN, CDR2 SYDVKM. This chain's CDR3 is CASSLQGSNGYTF. The DNA for the CDR3 is TGTGCCAGCAGTTTGCAGGGCTCTAACGGCTACACCTTC.

The chain has TRBV5-6 and TRBJ2-1; no definite D call. The length of the CDR3 is 13 residues. V lost 0 bases, J lost 7 bases, and 8 bases lay in between. The germline V gene has CDR1 SGHDT and CDR2 YYEEEE. The CDR3 region is CASSLGSRNEQFF. CDR3 in DNA: TGTGCCAGCAGCTTGGGCAGTAGGAATGAGCAGTTCTTC.

The chain combines TRBV11-2 with TRBJ1-3; weak D call: TRBD1 (5 bases). This CDR3 contains 14 residues. The germline V and J ends were trimmed by 5 bases and 4 bases, with 12 bases remaining between them. Germline V CDR1 and CDR2: SGHAT, FQNNGV. CDR3 DNA sequence: TGTGCCAGCAGCCCGGGGGTGATGGGAAACACCATATATTTT. Its protein is CASSPGVMGNTIYF. Drawing the rest from reference TRBV11-2 and TRBJ1-3, the complete variable domain is EAGVAQSPRYKIIEKRQSVAFWCNPISGHATLYWYQQILGQGPKLLIQFQNNGVVDDSQLPKDRFSAERLKGVDSTLKIQPAKLEDSAVYLCASSPGVMGNTIYFGEGSWLTVV.

This clone came up once. This chain uses TRBV7-8 with TRBJ2-7; 10 positions agree with TRBD2. In germline, CDR1 is SGHVS, CDR2 FQNEAQ. V gave up 5 bases and J gave up 0 bases; unmatched junction bases: 4. This CDR3 region has 15 residues. CDR3: CASSPRTSGSYEQYF. The CDR3 DNA reads as TGTGCCAGCAGCCCAAGGACTAGCGGCTCCTACGAGCAGTACTTC.

This chain joins TRBV7-2 and TRBJ2-1; no definite D call. The V end lost 3 bases, the J end lost 8 bases, and 14 bases lay between the germline ends. Germline lookup yields CDR1 SGHTA and CDR2 FQGNSA. This CDR3 has 14 residues. Here the CDR3 DNA reads TGTGCCAGCAGCTTGTTCCTGTCCGGCGATGAGCAGTTCTTC. Its translation: CASSLFLSGDEQFF.

The V and J genes are TRBV28 and TRBJ2-7; TRBD1 might be the D (6 bases). The ends were cut back, 7 bases at V and 6 bases at J, with 19 bases in the middle. Germline V gene sequence: CDR1 MDHEN, CDR2 SYDVKM. This CDR3 is 14 amino acids long. CDR3 protein: CASTKPPPGVEQYF. The CDR3 DNA reads TGTGCCAGCACTAAACCCCCTCCAGGGGTCGAGCAGTACTTC.